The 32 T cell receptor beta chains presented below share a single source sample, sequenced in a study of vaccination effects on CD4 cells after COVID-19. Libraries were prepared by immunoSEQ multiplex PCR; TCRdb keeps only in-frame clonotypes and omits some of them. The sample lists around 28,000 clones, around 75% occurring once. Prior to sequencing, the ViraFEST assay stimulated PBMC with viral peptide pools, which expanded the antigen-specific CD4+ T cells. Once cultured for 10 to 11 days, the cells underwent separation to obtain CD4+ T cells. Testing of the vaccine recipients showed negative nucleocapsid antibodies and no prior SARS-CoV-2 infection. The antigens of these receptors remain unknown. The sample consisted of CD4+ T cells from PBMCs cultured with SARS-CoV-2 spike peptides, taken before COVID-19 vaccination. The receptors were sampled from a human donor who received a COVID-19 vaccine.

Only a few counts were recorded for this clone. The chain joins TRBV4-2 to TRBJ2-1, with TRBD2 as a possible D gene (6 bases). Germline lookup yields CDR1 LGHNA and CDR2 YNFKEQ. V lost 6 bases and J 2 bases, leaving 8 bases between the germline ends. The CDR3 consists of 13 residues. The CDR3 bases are TGTGCCAGCAGTATAGCGGCCTACAATGAGCAGTTCTTC. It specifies CASSIAAYNEQFF.

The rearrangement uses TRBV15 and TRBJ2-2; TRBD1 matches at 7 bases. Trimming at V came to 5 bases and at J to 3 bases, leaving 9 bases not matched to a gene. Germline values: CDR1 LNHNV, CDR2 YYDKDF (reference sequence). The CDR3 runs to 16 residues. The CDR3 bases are TGTGCCACCAGCGCCCGAAGGGGGCGCGACACCGGGGAGCTGTTTTTT. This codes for CATSARRGRDTGELFF.

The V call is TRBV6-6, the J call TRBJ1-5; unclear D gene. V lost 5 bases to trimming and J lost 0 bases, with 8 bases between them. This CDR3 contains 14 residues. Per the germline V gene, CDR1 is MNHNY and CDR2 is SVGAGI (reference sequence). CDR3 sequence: CASSTSNSNQPQHF. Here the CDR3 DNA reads TGTGCCAGCAGTACCAGCAATAGCAATCAGCCCCAGCATTTT.

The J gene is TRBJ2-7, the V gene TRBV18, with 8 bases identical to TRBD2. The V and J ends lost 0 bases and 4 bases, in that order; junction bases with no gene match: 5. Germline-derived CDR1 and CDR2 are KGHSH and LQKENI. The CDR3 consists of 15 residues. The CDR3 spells CASSPPSGGEYEQYF. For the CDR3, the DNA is TGTGCCAGCTCACCACCGAGCGGGGGAGAGTACGAGCAGTACTTC.

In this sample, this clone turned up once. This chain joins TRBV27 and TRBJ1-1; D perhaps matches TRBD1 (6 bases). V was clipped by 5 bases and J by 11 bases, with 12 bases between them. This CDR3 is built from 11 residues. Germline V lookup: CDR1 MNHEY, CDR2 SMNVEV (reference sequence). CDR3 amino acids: CASSNRRGAFF. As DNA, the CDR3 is TGTGCCAGCAGTAACCGAAGGGGGGCTTTCTTT.

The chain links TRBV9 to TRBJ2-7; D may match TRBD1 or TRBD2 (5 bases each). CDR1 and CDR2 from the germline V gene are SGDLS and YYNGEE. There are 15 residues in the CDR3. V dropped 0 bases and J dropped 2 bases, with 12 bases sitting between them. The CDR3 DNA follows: TGTGCCAGCAGCGTAGATTGGGGGACCGCCTACGAGCAGTACTTC. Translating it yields CASSVDWGTAYEQYF.

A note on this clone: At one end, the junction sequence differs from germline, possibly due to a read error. The CDR3 loop is CASSSKRGQGTYIF. The DNA for the CDR3 is TGTGCCAGCAGTTCCAAACGGGGCCAAGGGACGTATATCTTT. This chain links TRBV6-2 or TRBV6-3 with TRBJ1-3; tentatively, D is TRBD1 (5 bases). Germline CDR1 is MNHEY and CDR2 is SVGEGT. The CDR3 is 14 residues long.

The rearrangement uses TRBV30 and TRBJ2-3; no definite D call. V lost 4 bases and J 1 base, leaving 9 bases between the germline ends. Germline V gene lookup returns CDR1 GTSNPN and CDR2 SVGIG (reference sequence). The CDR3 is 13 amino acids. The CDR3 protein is CAWTRAGTDTQYF. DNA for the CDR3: TGTGCCTGGACTAGGGCTGGCACAGATACGCAGTATTTT. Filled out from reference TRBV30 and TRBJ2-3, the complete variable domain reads SQTIHQWPATLVQPVGSPLSLECTVEGTSNPNLYWYRQAAGRGLQLLFYSVGIGQISSEVPQNLSASRPQDRQFILSSKKLLLSDSGFYLCAWTRAGTDTQYFGPGTRLTVL.

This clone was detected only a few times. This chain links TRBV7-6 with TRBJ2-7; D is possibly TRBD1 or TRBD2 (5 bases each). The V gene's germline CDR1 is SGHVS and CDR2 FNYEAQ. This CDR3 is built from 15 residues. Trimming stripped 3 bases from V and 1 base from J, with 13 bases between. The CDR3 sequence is CASSLGRSASYEQYF. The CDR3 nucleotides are TGTGCCAGCAGCTTGGGACGGTCTGCTTCCTACGAGCAGTACTTC.

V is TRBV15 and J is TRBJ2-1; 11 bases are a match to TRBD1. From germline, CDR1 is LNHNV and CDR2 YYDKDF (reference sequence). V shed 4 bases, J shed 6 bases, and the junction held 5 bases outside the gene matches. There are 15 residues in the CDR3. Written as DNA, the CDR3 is TGTGCCACCAGCATCCGGGACAGGGGGGCCAATGAGCAGTTCTTC. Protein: CATSIRDRGANEQFF.

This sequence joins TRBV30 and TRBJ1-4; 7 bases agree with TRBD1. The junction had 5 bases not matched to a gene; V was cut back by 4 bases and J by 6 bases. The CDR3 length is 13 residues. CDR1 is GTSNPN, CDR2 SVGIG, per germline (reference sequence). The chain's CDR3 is CAWMTGLDEKLFF. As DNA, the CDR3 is TGTGCCTGGATGACAGGGTTGGATGAAAAACTGTTTTTT.

CDR3 DNA sequence: TGTGCCAGCAAGGGGGGAGGACTAGCGGGGGGGACCTTCGATGAGCAGTTCTTC. Translation gives CASKGGGLAGGTFDEQFF. J is TRBJ2-1 and V is TRBV7-2; 15 bases align to TRBD2. The trim removed 7 bases at V and 8 bases at J, leaving 15 bases unmatched. The CDR3 spans 18 residues. The germline CDR1 and CDR2 sequences are SGHTA and FQGNSA.

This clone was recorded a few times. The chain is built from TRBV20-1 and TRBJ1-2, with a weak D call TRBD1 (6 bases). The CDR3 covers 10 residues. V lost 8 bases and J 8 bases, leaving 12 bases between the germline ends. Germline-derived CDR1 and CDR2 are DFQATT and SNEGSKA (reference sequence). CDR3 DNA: TGCAGTCCAACAGGGCAAGGCTACACCTTC. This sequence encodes CSPTGQGYTF.

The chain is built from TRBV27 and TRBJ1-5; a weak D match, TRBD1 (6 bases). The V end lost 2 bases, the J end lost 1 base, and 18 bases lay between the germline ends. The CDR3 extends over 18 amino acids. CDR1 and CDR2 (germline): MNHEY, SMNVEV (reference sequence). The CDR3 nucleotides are TGTGCCAGCAGTTTAGCTCAAGGGATAGGGGGGAGCAATCAGCCCCAGCATTTT. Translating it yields CASSLAQGIGGSNQPQHF.

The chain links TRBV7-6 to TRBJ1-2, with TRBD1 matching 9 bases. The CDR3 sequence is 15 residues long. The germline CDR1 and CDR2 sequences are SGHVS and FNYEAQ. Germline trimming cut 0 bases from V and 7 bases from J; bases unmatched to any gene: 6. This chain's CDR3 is CASSLALGQGGGYTF. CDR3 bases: TGTGCCAGCAGCTTAGCGTTGGGACAGGGTGGTGGCTACACCTTC.

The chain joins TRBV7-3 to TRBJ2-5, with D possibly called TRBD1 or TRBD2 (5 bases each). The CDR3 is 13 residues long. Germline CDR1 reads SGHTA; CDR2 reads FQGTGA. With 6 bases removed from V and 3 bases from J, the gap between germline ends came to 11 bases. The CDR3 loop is CASSSGPEETQYF. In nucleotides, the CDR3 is TGTGCCAGCAGTTCGGGACCAGAAGAGACCCAGTACTTC.

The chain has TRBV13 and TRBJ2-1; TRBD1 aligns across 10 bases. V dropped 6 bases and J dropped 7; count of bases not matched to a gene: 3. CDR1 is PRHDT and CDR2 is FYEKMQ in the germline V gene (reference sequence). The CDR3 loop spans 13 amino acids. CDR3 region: CASRRTGGNEQFF. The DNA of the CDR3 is TGTGCCAGCAGACGGACAGGGGGAAATGAGCAGTTCTTC.

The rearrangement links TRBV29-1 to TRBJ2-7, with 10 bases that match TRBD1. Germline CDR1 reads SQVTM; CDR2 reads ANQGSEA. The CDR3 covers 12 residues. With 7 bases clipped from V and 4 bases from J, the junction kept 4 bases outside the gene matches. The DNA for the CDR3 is TGCAGCGCCGGACAGGGGGTTTACGAGCAGTACTTC. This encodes CSAGQGVYEQYF.

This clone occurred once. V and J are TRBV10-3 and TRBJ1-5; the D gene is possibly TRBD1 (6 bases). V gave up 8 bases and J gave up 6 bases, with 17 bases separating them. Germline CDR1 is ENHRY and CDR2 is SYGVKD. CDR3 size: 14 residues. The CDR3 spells CAIAGAGGGQPQHF. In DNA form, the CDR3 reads TGTGCCATCGCGGGGGCCGGGGGTGGTCAGCCCCAGCATTTT.

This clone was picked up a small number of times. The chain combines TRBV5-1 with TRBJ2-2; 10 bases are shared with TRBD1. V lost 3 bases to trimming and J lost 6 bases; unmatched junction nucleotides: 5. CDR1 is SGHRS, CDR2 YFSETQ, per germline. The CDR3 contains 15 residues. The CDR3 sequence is CASSWGQGIAGELFF. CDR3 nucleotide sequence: TGCGCCAGCAGCTGGGGACAGGGGATCGCCGGGGAGCTGTTTTTT.

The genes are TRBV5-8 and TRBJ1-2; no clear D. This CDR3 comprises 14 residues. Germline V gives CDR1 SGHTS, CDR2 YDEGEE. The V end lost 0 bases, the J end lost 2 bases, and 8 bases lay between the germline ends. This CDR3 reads CASSLAPLNYGYTF. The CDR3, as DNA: TGTGCCAGCAGCTTGGCCCCCTTAAACTATGGCTACACCTTC.

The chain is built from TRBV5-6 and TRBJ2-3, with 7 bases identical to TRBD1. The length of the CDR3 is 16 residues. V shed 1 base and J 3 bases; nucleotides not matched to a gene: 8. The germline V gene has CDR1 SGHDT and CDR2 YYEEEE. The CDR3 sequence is CASSLIDRDATDTQYF. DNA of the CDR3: TGTGCCAGCAGCTTGATCGACAGGGATGCGACAGATACGCAGTATTTT.

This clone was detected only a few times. DNA of the CDR3: TGTGCCATCAGGTCCCGGGACAGGGAGCGAGGCACTGAAGCTTTCTTT. As protein: CAIRSRDRERGTEAFF. The V and J genes are TRBV10-3 and TRBJ1-1; the match to TRBD1 covers 9 bases. Germline assignment: CDR1 ENHRY and CDR2 SYGVKD. The J segment lost 4 bases and the V segment lost 6 bases, leaving 12 bases of the junction unmatched. This CDR3 is built from 16 residues.

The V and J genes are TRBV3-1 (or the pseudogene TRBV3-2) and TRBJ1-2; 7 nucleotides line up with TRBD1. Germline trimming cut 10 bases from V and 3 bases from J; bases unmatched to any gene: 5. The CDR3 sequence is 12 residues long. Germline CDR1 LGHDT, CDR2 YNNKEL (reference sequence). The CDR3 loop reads CATRGGDYGYTF. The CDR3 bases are TGTGCCACCAGGGGGGGGGACTATGGCTACACCTTC.

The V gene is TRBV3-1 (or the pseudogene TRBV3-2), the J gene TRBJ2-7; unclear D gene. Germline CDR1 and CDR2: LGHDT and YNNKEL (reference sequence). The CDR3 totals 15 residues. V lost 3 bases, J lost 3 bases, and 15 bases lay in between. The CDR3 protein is CASSQKVGRLYEQYF. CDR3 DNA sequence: TGTGCCAGCAGCCAGAAGGTGGGCAGGCTCTACGAGCAGTACTTC.

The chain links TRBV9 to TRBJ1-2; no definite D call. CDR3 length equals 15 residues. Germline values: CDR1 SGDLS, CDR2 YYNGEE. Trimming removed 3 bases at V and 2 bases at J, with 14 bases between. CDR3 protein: CASSEVSRANYGYTF. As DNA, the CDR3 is TGTGCCAGCAGCGAAGTATCGAGGGCGAACTATGGCTACACCTTC.

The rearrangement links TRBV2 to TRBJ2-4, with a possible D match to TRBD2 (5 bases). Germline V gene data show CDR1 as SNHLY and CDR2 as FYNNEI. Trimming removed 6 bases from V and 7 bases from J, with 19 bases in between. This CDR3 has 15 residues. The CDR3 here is CASSRTAPPNNIQYF. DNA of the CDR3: TGTGCCAGCAGCCGGACTGCCCCTCCAAATAACATTCAGTACTTC.

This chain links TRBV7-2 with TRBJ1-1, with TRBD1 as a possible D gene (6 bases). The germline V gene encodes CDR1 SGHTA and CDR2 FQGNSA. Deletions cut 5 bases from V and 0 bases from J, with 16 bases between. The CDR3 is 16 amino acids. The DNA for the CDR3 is TGTGCCAGCAGCGTCGGCCTAGGACAGTTGAACACTGAAGCTTTCTTT. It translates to CASSVGLGQLNTEAFF.

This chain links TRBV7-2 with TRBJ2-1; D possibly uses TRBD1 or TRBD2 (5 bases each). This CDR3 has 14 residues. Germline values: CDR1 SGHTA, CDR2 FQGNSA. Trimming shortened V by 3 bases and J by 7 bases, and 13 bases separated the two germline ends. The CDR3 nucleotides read TGTGCCAGCAGCTTTTCCCCCGGGGCAAATGAGCAGTTCTTC. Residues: CASSFSPGANEQFF.

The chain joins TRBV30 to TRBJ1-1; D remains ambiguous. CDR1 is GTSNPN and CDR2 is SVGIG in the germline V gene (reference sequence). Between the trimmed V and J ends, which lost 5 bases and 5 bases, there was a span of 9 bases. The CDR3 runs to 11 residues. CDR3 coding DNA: TGTGCCTGGCGGTGGGGTACTGAAGCTTTCTTT. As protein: CAWRWGTEAFF. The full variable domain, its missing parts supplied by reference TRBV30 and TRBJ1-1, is SQTIHQWPATLVQPVGSPLSLECTVEGTSNPNLYWYRQAAGRGLQLLFYSVGIGQISSEVPQNLSASRPQDRQFILSSKKLLLSDSGFYLCAWRWGTEAFFGQGTRLTVV.

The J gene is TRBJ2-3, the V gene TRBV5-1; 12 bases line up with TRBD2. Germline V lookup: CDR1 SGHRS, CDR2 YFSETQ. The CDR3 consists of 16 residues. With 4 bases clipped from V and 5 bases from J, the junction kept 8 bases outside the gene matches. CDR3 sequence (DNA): TGCGCCAGCAGCCCTGGACTAGCGGGGCTACAAGATACGCAGTATTTT. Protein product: CASSPGLAGLQDTQYF.

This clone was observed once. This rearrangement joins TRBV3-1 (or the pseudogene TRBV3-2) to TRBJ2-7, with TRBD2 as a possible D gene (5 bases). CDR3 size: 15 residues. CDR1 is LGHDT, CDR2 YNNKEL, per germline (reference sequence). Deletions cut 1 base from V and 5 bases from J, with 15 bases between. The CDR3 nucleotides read TGTGCCAGCAGCCAAGTTCCTAGCTCCCCCCACGAGCAGTACTTC. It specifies CASSQVPSSPHEQYF.